In this sample, the clone carrying this T cell receptor beta chain turned up a few times. Authors' methods: Scientists estimated how many nucleated cells there were by amplifying reference gene primers. Libraries were prepared by immunoSEQ multiplex PCR; TCRdb keeps only in-frame clonotypes and omits some of them. That table gives V, J and clone size, and the DNA gave D and trimming. Of some 190,000 clones in the sample, 82% were seen once. The sample belongs to a study of blood T cell repertoires in COVID-19. Study information: Whether acute or convalescent, the COVID-19 samples came from the United States, Italy and Spain.

Trimming shortened V by 3 bases and J by 11 bases, and 13 bases separated the two germline ends. CDR1 DFQATT and CDR2 SNEGSKA come from the germline V gene (reference sequence). The CDR3 spans 11 residues. This chain links TRBV20-1 with TRBJ1-1, with unresolved D. The receptor was derived from a woman aged 55-69 years with COVID-19, enrolled during active disease. Material for sequencing was peripheral blood. In DNA form, the CDR3 reads TGCAGTGCTAGCTCGGGTAAGGAGGCTTTCTTT. It encodes CSASSGKEAFF.